The entry below describes one TCR beta chain. Germline values: CDR1 SGDLS, CDR2 YYNGEE. This CDR3 has 14 residues. Trimming shortened V by 1 base and J by 7 bases, and 11 bases separated the two germline ends. This sample was taken from a study of shared clonotypes between healthy human individuals. Repertoires were generated with immunoSEQ multiplex PCR, while TCRdb's copy carries only in-frame clones and drops some. The sample records some 1.1 million clones, approximately 80% being singletons. This receptor was identified in a man younger than 35 in good health. Some clones in this sample may be carry-over from other donors' samples. The chain couples TRBV9 to TRBJ1-4; D is unclear. The specimen was memory CD4+ T cells from PBMCs. The subset: CD45RA-negative fraction. The CDR3 bases are TGTGCCAGCAGCGTAAGAGGGTGGGGTGAAAAACTGTTTTTT. Amino acid sequence: CASSVRGWGEKLFF.